This TCR beta chain originates from a study of blood T cell repertoires in COVID-19. For the study at large: Collection of acute and convalescent COVID-19 samples took place in the United States, Italy and Spain.

Enrollment of patients from Seattle took place during active infection, with longitudinal follow-up. Sequencing used immunoSEQ multiplex PCR; TCRdb keeps in-frame clones, though not all of them. The table records about 480,000 clones, approximately 92% of them present only once. CDR3 length equals 12 residues. V lost 3 bases, J lost 6 bases, and 0 bases stayed unmatched. Germline V gene sequence: CDR1 SQVTM, CDR2 ANQGSEA. The clonotype originates from a man aged 18 to 29 with COVID-19, enrolled during active disease. The chain has TRBV29-1 and TRBJ2-3; 10 nucleotides agree with TRBD1. The sample taken for sequencing was peripheral blood. CDR3 DNA sequence: TGCAGCGTTGAGGGACAGGGGGATACGCAGTATTTT. Translating it yields CSVEGQGDTQYF.